This entry describes one T cell receptor (beta chain). Its antigen is unidentified. From germline, CDR1 is SEHNR and CDR2 FQNEAQ (reference sequence). Trimming left V 5 bases short and J 7 bases short, with 5 bases between. The CDR3 is 10 amino acids. This record comes from a study of cytomegalovirus exposure and HLA in healthy donors. The study, taken as a whole, reports: A later analysis, which compared TCR beta chains of equal frequency, found the HLA-associated ones more clonally expanded. It was 150 to 200 TCR beta chains that were listed as cytomegalovirus-associated.

Both 60 Vbeta primers and 13 Jbeta primers went into the PCR. TCRdb's copy holds only in-frame clones and misses some; the assay was immunoSEQ multiplex PCR. The table shows about 210,000 clones, with around 86% occurring only once. The V gene is TRBV7-9, the J gene TRBJ1-2, with D uncertain. This TCR came from a woman between 45 and 65 years old in good health and CMV-seropositive. Sequencing was performed on PBMCs. Here the CDR3 reads CASSPGGYTF. Here the CDR3 DNA reads TGTGCCAGCAGCCCGGGTGGCTACACCTTC.